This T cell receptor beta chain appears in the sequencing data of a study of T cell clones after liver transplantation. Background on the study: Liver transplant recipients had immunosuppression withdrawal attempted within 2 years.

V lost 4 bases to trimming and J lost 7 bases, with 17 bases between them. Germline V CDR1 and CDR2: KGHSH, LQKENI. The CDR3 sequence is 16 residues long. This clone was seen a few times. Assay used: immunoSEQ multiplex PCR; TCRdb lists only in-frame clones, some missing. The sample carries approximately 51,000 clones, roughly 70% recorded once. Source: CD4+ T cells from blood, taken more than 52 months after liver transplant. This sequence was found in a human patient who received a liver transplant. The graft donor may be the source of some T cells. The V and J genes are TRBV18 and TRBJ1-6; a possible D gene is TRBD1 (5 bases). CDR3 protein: CASSLSGHDQNSPLHF. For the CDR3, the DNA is TGTGCCAGCTCACTCTCGGGGCACGACCAAAATTCACCCCTCCACTTT. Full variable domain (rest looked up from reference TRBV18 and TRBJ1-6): NAGVMQNPRHLVRRRGQEARLRCSPMKGHSHVYWYRQLPEEGLKFMVYLQKENIIDESGMPKERFSAEFPKEGPSILRIQQVVRGDSAAYFCASSLSGHDQNSPLHFGNGTRLTVT.